This T cell receptor beta chain was profiled in a study of shared clonotypes between healthy human individuals. Those who donated were healthy HIV-negative adults, with no recent acute infections or vaccinations reported. Memory CD4+ cells were the fraction left after CD45RA+ naive selection. TCRdb's copy holds only in-frame clones and misses some; the assay was immunoSEQ multiplex PCR. The sample includes some 2,100,000 clones, roughly 95% of them seen just once. V lost 5 bases, J lost 3 bases, and 12 bases lay in between. Germline V gene sequence: CDR1 SEHNR, CDR2 FQNEAQ (reference sequence). The CDR3 is made up of 14 amino acids.

The chain couples TRBV7-9 to TRBJ2-3; D gene uncertain. This receptor was obtained from a man younger than 35 in good health. Sequencing was done on a sample of naive CD4+ T cells sorted from blood. Subset indicated: CD45RA+ positively selected. CDR3 sequence (DNA): TGTGCCAGCAGCACCTTATCCCCAACAGATACGCAGTATTTT. The encoded protein is CASSTLSPTDTQYF. Full variable domain (outside the CDR3, taken from reference TRBV7-9 and TRBJ2-3): DTGVSQNPRHKITKRGQNVTFRCDPISEHNRLYWYRQTLGQGPEFLTYFQNEAQLEKSRLLSDRFSAERPKGSFSTLEIQRTEQGDSAMYLCASSTLSPTDTQYFGPGTRLTVL.